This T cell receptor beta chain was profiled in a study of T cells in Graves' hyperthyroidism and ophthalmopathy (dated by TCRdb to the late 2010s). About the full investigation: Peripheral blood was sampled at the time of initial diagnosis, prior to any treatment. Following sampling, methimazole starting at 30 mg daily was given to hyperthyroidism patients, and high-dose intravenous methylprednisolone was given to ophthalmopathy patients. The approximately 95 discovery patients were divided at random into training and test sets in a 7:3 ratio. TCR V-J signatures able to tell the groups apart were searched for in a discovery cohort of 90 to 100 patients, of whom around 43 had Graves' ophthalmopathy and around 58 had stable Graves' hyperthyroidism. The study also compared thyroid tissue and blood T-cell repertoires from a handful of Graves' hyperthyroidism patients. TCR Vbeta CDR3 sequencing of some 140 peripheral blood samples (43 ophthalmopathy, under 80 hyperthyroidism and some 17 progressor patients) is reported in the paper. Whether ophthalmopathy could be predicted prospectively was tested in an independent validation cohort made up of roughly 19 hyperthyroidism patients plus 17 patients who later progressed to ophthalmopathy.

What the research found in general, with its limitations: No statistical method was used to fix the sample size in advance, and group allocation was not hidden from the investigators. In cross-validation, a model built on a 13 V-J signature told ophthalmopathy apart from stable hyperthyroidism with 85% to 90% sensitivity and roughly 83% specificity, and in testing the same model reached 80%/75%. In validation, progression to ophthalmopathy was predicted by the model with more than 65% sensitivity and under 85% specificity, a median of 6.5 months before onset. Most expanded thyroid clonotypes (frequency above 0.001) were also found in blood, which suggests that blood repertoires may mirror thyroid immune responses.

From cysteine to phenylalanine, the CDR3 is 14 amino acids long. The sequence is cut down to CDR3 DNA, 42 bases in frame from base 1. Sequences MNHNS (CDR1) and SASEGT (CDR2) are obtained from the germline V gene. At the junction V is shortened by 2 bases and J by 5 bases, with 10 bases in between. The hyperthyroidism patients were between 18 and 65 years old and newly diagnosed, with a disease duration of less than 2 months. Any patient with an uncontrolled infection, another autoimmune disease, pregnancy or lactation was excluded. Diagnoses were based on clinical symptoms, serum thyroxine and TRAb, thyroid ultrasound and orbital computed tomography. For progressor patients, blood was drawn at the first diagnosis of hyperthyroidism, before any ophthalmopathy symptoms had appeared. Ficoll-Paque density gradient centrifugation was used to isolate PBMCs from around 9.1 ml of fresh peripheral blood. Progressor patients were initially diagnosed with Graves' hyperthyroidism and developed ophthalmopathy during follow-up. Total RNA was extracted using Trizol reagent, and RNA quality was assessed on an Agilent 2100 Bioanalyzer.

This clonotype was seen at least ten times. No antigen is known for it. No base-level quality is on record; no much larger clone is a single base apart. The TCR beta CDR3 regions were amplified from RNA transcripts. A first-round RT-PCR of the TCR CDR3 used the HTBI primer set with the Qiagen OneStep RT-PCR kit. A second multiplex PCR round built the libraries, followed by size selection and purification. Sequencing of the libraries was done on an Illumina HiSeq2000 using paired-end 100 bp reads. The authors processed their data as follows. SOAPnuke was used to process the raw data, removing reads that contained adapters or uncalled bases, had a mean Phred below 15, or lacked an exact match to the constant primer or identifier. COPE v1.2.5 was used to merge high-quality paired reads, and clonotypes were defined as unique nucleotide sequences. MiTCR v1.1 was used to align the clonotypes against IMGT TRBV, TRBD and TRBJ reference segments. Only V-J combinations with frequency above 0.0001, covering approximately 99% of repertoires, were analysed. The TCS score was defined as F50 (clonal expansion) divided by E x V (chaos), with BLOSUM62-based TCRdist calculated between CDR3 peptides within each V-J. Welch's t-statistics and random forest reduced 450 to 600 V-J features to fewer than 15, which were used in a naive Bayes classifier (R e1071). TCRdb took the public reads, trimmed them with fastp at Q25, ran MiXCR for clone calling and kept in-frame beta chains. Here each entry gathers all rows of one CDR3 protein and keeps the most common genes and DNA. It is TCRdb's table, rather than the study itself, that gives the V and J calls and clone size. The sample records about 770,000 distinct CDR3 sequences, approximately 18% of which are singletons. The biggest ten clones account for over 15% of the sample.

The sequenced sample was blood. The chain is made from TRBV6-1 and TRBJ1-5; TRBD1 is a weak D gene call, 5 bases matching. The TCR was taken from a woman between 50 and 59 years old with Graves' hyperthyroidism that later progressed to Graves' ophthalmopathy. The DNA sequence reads TGTGCCAGCAGTGAATGGGGACGGCATCAGCCCCAGCATTTT. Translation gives CASSEWGRHQPQHF.